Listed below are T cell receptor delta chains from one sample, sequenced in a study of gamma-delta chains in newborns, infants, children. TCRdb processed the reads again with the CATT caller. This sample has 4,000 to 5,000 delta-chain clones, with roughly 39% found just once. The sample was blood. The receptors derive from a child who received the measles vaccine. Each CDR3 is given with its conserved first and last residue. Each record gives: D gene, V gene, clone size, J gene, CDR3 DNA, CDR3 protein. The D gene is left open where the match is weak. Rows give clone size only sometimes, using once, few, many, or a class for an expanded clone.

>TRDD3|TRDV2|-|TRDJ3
TGTGCCTGTGACTGGCTACTGGGGGATACGCTTACCCGACAGATGTTTTTC
CACDWLLGDTLTRQMFF
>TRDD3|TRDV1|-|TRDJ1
TGTGCTCTTGGGGAAGGTGGACTCCTCTTCTTTTACTGGGGGATACCGTGGACCGATAAACTCATCTTT
CALGEGGLLFFYWGIPWTDKLIF
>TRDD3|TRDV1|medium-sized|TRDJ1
TGTGCTCTTGGGGTACCGGGAGCCGCAGATAGCGTACTGGGGGATACGACCGATAAACTCATCTTT
CALGVPGAADSVLGDTTDKLIF
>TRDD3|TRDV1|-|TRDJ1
TGTGCTCTTGGGGACCTACTCTGGGGGATACAGTACACCGATAAACTCATCTTT
CALGDLLWGIQYTDKLIF
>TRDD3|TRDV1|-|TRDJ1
TGTGCTCTTCTAATACTGGGGGATACGTCCACCGATAAACTCATCTTT
CALLILGDTSTDKLIF
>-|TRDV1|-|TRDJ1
TGTGCTCTTGGGGACCTCTTCCCCACAACTGCCTTGGCCGATAAACTCATCTTT
CALGDLFPTTALADKLIF
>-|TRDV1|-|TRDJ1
TGTGCTCTTGGGGACCCTGAATTCCTACCGGGGATGCGACTGTCCGGTACCGATAAACTCATCTTT
CALGDPEFLPGMRLSGTDKLIF
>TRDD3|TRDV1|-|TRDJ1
TGTGCTCTTGGGACAACCTTCCTACTGTGCCCTGTACTGGGGGATACAGAAGGGCAGTACACCGATAAACTCATCTTT
CALGTTFLLCPVLGDTEGQYTDKLIF
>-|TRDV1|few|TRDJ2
TGTGCTCTTGGGGAACTCTCTCCCTGGTTGGGGATGGAGACAGCACAACTCTTCTTT
CALGELSPWLGMETAQLFF
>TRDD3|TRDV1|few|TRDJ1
TGTGCTCTTGGGGACGCCTTCTTATTACTGGGGGAACTCGGTCTCGATAAACTCATCTTT
CALGDAFLLLGELGLDKLIF
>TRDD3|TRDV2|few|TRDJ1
TGTGCCTGTGACACCCACATGGGGGATACGCATCCGGCGGGCGCCGATAAACTCATCTTT
CACDTHMGDTHPAGADKLIF
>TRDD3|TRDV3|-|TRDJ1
TGTGCCTTCCGACTACGGGGGATACGAGAGTCGTTGAACGGCGATAAACTCATCTTT
CAFRLRGIRESLNGDKLIF
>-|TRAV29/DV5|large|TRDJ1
TGTGCAGCAGTGACTTCCTACTGGTACTGGGGATTCACCGATAAACTCATCTTT
CAAVTSYWYWGFTDKLIF
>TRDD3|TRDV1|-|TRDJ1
TGTGCTCTTGGGTACCATCTTTACTGGGGGATAGACACCGATAAACTCATCTTT
CALGYHLYWGIDTDKLIF
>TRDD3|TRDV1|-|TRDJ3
TGTGCTCTTGGGGAACTACGTGGCCTTCCCCGGGTTTACTGGGGGATACTGGACTCCTGGGACACCCGACAGATGTTTTTC
CALGELRGLPRVYWGILDSWDTRQMFF
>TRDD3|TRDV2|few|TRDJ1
TGTGCCTGTGACCCCTGGGGGTCCCGGAAGGCCACCGATAAACTCATCTTT
CACDPWGSRKATDKLIF
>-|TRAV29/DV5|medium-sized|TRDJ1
TGTGCAGCAAGGCCAGTATTCGGTCCACGGCCTTACACCGATAAACTCATCTTT
CAARPVFGPRPYTDKLIF
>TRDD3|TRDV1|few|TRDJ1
TGTGCTCTTGGGGACTCTCCTATTTCCTACCGGCACTGGGGGATACGGGACACCGATAAACTCATCTTT
CALGDSPISYRHWGIRDTDKLIF
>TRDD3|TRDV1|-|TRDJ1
TGTGCTCTTGGGGAACTCGTCTTGGGGTACTGGGGGATACACGGGTACACCGATAAACTCATCTTT
CALGELVLGYWGIHGYTDKLIF
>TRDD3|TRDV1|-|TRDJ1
TGTGCTCTTGGGGAACTCCAAAATTCCTGCTACTGGGGACAGTACACCGATAAACTCATCTTT
CALGELQNSCYWGQYTDKLIF
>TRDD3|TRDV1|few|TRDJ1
TGTGCTCTTGGGGGGCCTCACCCAGTGTACTGGGGGATCGTACTGTACACCGATAAACTCATCTTT
CALGGPHPVYWGIVLYTDKLIF
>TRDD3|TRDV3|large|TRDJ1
TGTGCCTGCCGCCCGGGGTACTGGGGGAAATCCGATAAACTCATCTTT
CACRPGYWGKSDKLIF
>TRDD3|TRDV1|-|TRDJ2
TGTGCTCTTGGGGGAATAGCCTGGGGGATTACTTTGACAGCACAACTCTTCTTT
CALGGIAWGITLTAQLFF
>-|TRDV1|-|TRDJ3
TGTGCTCTTGGGGTCCCCCAGTCCTCCCGGAGGATGCGCCAAAGCTCCTGGGACACCCGACAGATGTTTTTC
CALGVPQSSRRMRQSSWDTRQMFF
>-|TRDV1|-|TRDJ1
TGTGCTCTTGGGGACCTCAATTCTGGGGACCCCCTAGGGGACGGCGATAAACTCATCTTT
CALGDLNSGDPLGDGDKLIF
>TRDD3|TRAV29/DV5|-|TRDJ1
TGTGCAGCAAGGGAAAATGACGAGGTGGGGGAGTACACCGATAAACTCATCTTT
CAARENDEVGEYTDKLIF
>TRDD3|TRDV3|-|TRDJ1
TGTGCCTTCCCCCCCTTATCTGGGGGATACAGGGGGTTAGGAGGCGATAAACTCATCTTT
CAFPPLSGGYRGLGGDKLIF
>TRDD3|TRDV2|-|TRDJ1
TGTGCCTGTGACACCGTTTTGGCGCGGGATACGGGGGGGAGCTACACCGATAAACTCATCTTT
CACDTVLARDTGGSYTDKLIF
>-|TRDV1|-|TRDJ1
TGTGCTCTTGGGGAAATAGTATTTCTCTGGGAGATTCCCGATAAACTCATCTTT
CALGEIVFLWEIPDKLIF
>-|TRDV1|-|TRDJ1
TGTGCTCTTGGGGACTACTCTCCGAATTCCTACAAGCTGGGGGCCGGAGTGTACACCGATAAACTCATCTTT
CALGDYSPNSYKLGAGVYTDKLIF
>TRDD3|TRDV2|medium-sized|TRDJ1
TGTGCCTGTGAATCGCTGGGGGATACCGGTAGCACCGATAAACTCATCTTT
CACESLGDTGSTDKLIF
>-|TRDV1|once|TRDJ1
TGTGCTCTTGGGGAACTCAGGCCGCTGGGGTTCCCTTTGTACACCGATAAACTCATCTTT
CALGELRPLGFPLYTDKLIF
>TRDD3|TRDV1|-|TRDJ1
TGTGCTCTTGGGGAAGGGACCTACGGGCCCTGGATACGGTTTTACACCGATAAACTCATCTTT
CALGEGTYGPWIRFYTDKLIF
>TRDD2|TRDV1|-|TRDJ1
TGTGCTCTTGGGGAACTCCCGGCCCTTCCTACCCACTGGGGACCTTACACCGATAAACTCATCTTT
CALGELPALPTHWGPYTDKLIF
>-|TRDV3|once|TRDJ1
TGTGCCTTTAGCCACGCTAGGGGGACTTACACCGATAAACACATCTTT
CAFSHARGTYTDKHIF
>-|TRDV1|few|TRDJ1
TGTGCTCTTGGGGAAACGTGTTCATCCCCGAGTAAACTCATCTTT
CALGETCSSPSKLIF
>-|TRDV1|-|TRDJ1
TGTGCTCTTGGGGAAATTCCTTCCTACGGGGGATACCGAACCTATGAGTACACCGGTAAACTCATCTTT
CALGEIPSYGGYRTYEYTGKLIF
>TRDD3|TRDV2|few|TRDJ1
TGTGCCTGTGTGTCCCACCGGTACTGGGGGATAATGGGCACCGATAAACTCATCTTT
CACVSHRYWGIMGTDKLIF
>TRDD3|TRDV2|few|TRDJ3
TGTGCCTGTGACGTACTGGGGGATAAGGGAACATCCTGGGACACCCGACAGATGTTTTTC
CACDVLGDKGTSWDTRQMFF
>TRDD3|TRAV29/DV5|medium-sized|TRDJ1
TGTGCAGCAAACTCGGTTCGGGGTACTGGGGGATACGCGGGGTACACCGATAAACTCATCTTT
CAANSVRGTGGYAGYTDKLIF